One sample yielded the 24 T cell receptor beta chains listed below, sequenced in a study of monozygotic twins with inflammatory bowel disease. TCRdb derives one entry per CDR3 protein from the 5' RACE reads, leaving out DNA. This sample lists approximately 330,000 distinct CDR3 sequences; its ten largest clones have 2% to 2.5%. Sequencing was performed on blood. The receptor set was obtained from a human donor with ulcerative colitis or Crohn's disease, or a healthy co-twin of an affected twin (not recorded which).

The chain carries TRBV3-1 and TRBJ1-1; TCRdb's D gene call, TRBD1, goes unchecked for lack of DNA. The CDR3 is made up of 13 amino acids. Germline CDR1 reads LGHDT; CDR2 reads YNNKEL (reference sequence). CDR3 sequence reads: CASSGDGSPEAFF.

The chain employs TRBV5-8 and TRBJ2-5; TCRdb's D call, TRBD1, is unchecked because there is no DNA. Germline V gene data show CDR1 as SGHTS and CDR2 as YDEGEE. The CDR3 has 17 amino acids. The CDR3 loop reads CASRRGDRVWGQETQYF.

CDR3 residues: CASSEPGQGAGELFF. The chain couples TRBV12-3 or TRBV12-4 to TRBJ2-2; the D call from TCRdb, TRBD1, cannot be confirmed without DNA. The CDR3 loop spans 15 amino acids.

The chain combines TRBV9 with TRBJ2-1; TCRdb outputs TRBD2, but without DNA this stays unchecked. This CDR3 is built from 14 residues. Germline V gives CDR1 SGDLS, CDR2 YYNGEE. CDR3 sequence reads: CASSVGLLYNEQFF.

The chain's CDR3 is CASSPLTGTTNTEAFF. The rearrangement uses TRBV3-1 and TRBJ1-1; TCRdb names TRBD1, which stays unverified in the absence of DNA. The CDR3 runs 16 residues. Germline values: CDR1 LGHDT, CDR2 YNNKEL (reference sequence).

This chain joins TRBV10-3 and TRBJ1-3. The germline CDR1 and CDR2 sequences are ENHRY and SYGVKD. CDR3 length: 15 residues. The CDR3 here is CAIPDPDLAGNTIYF.

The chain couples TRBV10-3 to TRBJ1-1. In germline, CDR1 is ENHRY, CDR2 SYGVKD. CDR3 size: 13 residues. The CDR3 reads CAISELQNTEAFF.

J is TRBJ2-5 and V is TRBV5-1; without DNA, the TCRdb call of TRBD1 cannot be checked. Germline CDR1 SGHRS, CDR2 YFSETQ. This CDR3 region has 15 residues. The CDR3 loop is CASSNPGQGQETQYF.

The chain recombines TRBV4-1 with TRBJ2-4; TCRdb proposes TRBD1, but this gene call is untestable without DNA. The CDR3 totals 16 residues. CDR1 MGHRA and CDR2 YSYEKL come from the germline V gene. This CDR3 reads CASSQVDRRGENIQYF.

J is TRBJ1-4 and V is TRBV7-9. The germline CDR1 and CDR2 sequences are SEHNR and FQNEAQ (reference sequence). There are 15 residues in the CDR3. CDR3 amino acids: CASSPEGATNEKLFF.

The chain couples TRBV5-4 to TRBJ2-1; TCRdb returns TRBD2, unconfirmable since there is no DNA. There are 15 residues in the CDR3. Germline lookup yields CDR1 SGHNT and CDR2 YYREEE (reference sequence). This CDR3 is CASSLDLASVNEQFF.

CDR3: CASSNTPGSGIIFGELFF. This chain uses TRBV5-6 with TRBJ2-2; lacking DNA, the TRBD1 call made by TCRdb goes unchecked. The CDR3 runs 18 residues. Germline V gene lookup returns CDR1 SGHDT and CDR2 YYEEEE.

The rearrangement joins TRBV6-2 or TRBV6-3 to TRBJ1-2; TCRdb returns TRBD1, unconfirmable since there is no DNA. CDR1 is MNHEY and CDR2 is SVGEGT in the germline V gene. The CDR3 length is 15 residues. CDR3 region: CASSPSSHRMSGYTF.

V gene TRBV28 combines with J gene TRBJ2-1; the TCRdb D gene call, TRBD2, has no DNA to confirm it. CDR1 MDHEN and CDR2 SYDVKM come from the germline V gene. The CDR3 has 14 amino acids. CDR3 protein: CASTALAGVREQFF.

The chain's CDR3 is CASSQQTGQETQYF. This chain joins TRBV4-3 and TRBJ2-5; TCRdb names TRBD1, which stays unverified in the absence of DNA. Looked up from germline, CDR1 is LGHNA and CDR2 is YSLEER. The CDR3 has 14 amino acids.

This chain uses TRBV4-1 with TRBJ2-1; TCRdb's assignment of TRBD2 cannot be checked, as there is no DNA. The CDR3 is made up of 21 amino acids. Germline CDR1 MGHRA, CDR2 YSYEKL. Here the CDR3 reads CASSQDESSNLIKSSYNEQFF.

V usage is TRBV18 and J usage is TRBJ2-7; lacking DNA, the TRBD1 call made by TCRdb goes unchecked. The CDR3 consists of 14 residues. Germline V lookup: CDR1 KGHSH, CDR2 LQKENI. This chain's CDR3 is CASSPIPDRGGEYF.

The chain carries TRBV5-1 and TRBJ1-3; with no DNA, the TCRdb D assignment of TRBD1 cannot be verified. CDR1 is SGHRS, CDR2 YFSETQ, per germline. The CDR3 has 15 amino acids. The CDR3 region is CASSLKGDTGNTIYF.

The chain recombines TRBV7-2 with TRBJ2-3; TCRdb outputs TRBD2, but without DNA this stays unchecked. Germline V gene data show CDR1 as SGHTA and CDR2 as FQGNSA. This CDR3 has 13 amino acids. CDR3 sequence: CASSPGGSLTQYF.

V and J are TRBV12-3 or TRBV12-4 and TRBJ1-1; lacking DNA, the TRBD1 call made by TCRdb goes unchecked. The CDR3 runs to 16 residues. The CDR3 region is CASSLMRGGRGTEAFF.

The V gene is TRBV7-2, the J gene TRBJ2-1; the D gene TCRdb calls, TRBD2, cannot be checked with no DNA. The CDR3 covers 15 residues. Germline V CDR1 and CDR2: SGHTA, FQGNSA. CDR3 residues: CASSITSGGPGKQFF.

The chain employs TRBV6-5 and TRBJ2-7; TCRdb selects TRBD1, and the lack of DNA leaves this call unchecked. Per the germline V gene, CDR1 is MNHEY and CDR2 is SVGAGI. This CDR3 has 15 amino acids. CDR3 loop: CASSFGTASSYEQYF.

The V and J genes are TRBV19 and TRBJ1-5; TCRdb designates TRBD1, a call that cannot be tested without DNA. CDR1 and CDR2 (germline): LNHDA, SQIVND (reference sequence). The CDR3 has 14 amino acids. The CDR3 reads CASSIEGAGQPQHF.

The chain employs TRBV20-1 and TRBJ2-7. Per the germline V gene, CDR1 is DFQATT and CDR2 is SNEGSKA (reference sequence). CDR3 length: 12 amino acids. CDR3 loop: CSASRTSYEQYF.